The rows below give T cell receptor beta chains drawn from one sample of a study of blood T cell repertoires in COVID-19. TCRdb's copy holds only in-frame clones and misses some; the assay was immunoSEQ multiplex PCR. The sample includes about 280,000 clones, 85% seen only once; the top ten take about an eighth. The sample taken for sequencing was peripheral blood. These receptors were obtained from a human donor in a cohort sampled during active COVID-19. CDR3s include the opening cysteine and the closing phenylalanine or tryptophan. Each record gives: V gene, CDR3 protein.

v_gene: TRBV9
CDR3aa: CASSVAGDQVYEQYF

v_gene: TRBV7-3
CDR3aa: CASSSLSSGNTGELFF

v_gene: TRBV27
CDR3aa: CASSLADSNTEAFF

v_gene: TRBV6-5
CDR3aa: CASVRNPRTGELFF

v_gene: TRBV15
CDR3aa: CATSKGQEGGEKLFF

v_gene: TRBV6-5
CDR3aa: CASSYDAQQGGYTF

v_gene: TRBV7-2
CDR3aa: CASSQDRAGNTEAFF

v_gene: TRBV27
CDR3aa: CASSPWGQPYGYTF

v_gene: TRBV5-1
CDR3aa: CASSLGTEPGGETQYF

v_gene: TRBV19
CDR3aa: CASNLGGVQETQYF

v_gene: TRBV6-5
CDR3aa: CASSPQVGGELFF

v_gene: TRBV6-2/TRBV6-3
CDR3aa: CASSLGSTAGVLETQYF

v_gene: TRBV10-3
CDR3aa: CAISTGREAVEQYF

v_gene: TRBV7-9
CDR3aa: CASTSLNMSNQPQHF

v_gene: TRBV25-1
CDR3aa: CASGKGQGSTGELFF

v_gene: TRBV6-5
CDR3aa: CASSYRQVTDEQFF

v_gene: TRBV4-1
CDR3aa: CASSQGLVSYNEQFF

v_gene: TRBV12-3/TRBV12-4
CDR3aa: CASRGTGQGEQYF

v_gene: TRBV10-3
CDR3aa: CASRASGRAGGADTQYF

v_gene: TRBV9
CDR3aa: CASSVVPSGHYNEQFF

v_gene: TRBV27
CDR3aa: CASSFHQAGANVLTF

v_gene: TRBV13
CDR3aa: CASSLGLLNQPQHF

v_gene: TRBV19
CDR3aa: CASRPTALRGGQPQHF

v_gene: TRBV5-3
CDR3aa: CARSLEGGGHFISYEQYF

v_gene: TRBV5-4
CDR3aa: CASSRPQGTSGNTIYF

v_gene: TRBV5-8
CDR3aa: CASSLGLAGYNEQFF

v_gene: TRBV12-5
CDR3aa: CASGQGGSNEKLFF

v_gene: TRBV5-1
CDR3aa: CASRGAYAGGTDTQYF

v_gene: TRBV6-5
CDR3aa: CASSYRAGAGTGELFF

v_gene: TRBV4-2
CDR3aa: CASSQGGGRLNTEAFF

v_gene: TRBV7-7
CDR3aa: CASSRDQGEQFF

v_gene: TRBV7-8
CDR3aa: CASSLLSGGQETQYF

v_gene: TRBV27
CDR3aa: CASSLSRGIGSPLHF

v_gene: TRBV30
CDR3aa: CAWSLQGAVPYTF

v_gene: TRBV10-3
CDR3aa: CAISLAGETEQFF

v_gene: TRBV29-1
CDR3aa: CSVVPTGWPGELFF

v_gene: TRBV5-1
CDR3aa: CASSPETATNEKLFF

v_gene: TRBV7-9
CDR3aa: CASSLAGDQPQHF

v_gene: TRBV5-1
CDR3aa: CASSFSGRANGDEQYF

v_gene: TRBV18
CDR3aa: CASSRGGRAEGEQFF

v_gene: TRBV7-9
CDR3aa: CASSDFAGGTGLRNIQYF

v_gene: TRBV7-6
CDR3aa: CASSLGTGIVETQYF

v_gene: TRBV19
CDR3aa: CASRPSGTGRVGDTQYF

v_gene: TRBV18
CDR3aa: CASLSWGDTEAFF